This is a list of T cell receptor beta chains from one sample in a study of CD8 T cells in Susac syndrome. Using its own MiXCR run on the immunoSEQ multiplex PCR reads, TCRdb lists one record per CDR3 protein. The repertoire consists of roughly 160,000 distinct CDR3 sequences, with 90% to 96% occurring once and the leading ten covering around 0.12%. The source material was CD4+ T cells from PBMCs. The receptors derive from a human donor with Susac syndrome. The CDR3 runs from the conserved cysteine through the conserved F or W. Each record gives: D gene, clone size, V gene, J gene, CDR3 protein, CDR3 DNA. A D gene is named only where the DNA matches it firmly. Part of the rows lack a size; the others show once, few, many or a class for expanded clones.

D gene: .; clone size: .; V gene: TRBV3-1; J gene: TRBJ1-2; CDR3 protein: CASSQESSYGYTF; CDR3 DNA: TGTGCCAGCAGCCAAGAATCCAGCTATGGCTACACCTTC
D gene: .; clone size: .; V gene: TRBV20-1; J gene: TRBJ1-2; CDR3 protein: CSALGPGYGYTF; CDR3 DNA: TGCAGTGCCCTGGGCCCTGGCTATGGCTACACCTTC
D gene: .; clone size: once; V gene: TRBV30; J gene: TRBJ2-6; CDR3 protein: CAGVLFGGASGANVLIF; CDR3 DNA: TGTGCCGGGGTTCTGTTTGGGGGCGCATCTGGGGCCAACGTCCTGATTTTC
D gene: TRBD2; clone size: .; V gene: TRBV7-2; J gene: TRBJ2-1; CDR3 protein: CASSSGLAGFVEQFF; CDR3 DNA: TGTGCCAGCAGCTCGGGACTAGCGGGGTTCGTTGAGCAGTTCTTC
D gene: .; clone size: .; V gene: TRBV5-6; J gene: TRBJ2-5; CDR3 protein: CASSLGWPFEETQYF; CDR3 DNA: TGTGCCAGCAGCTTGGGGTGGCCTTTCGAAGAGACCCAGTACTTC
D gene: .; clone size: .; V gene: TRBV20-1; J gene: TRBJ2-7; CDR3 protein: CSAPPHEQYF; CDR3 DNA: TGCAGTGCCCCTCCTCACGAGCAGTACTTC
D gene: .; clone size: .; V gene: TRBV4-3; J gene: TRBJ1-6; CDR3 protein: CASSQGGSANSPLHF; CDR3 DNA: TGCGCCAGCAGCCAAGGGGGAAGCGCTAATTCACCCCTCCACTTT
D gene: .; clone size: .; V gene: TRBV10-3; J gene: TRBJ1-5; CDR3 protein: CAISPQGTQPQHF; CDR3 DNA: TGTGCCATCAGCCCACAGGGTACTCAGCCCCAGCATTTT
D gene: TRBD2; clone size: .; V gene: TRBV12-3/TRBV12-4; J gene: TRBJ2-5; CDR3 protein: CASSFTSGLQETQYF; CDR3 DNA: TGTGCCAGCAGTTTTACTAGCGGCCTCCAAGAGACCCAGTACTTC
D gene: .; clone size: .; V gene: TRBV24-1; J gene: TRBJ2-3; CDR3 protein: CATSAQPTDTQYF; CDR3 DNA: TGTGCCACCAGTGCCCAGCCCACAGATACGCAGTATTTT